The clone carrying this T cell receptor beta chain was recorded only once. Genomic DNA came from blood conventional CD4+ T cells gated CD25-low CD127-high. The data belong to a study of regulatory and conventional T cells in RAG deficiency. With 5 bases removed from V and 4 bases from J, the gap between germline ends came to 17 bases. Germline V lookup: CDR1 SEHNR, CDR2 FQNEAQ (reference sequence). The CDR3 contains 15 residues. The repertoire was sequenced with immunoSEQ multiplex PCR; TCRdb's copy has only in-frame clones and lacks some. This table holds around 12,000 clones, around 92% found once. Another study also made use of these data, one on regulatory T cells. That work adds: Primers: 52 TRBV forward and 13 TRBJ reverse.

The sequence came from a human donor in good health. The V gene is TRBV7-9, the J gene TRBJ1-2, with a tentative D call TRBD1 (6 bases). Sequencing input: CD4+ effector T cells sorted from blood. CDR3 region: CASSPIGQNIYGYTF. CDR3 DNA: TGTGCCAGCAGCCCGATTGGACAGAATATCTATGGCTACACCTTC.